The rows below give T cell receptor beta chains drawn from one sample of a study of control samples from healthy donors and cancer patients. Data came from immunoSEQ multiplex PCR; TCRdb stores just in-frame clones and leaves some out. The data hold more than 100,000 clones, with 91% observed a single time. Input material: blood. The receptor source for this set is a man younger than 35 in good health. The CDR3 runs from the conserved cysteine through the conserved F or W.

CDR3 protein,V gene
CASSELGTGELFF,TRBV6-1
CASSEERGHWGTEAFF,TRBV6-1
CASSYSAGGMEETQYF,TRBV6-6
CASSWGVGNSPLHF,TRBV11-2
CASSQRRINQPQHF,TRBV4-1
CASSQDFPYGTGLNYGYTF,TRBV4-2
CASSLQGENYGYTF,TRBV5-1
CASSQEGTSGGLDTQYF,TRBV4-1
CASSLDGLYGYTF,TRBV5-4
CASSRQVAGANVLTF,TRBV19
CASSTGLAGDQETQYF,TRBV7-8
CASSLKPGGNTIYF,TRBV5-1
CATKAGGETQYF,TRBV19
CASSTGHFNSPLHF,TRBV11-2
CASSGGPTEAFF,TRBV9
CASSLPENYGYTF,TRBV5-1
CASRRLDQPYEQYF,TRBV3-1/TRBV3-2
CASSEALQWTMSSGNTIYF,TRBV2
CASTHRETEAFF,TRBV6-6
CSAPGTGSHNEQFF,TRBV29-1
CASSQGTGSLEAFF,TRBV4-2
CASSPGMSVTNEKLFF,TRBV18
CASSLSSGGTQPQHF,TRBV27
CAIGTGETGELFF,TRBV10-3
CASSQVRLAGYQETQYF,TRBV3-1/TRBV3-2
CASGADTDTQYF,TRBV6-6
CASSPGASGQPQHF,TRBV27
CASSVTGGRRETQYF,TRBV27
CASALAGAYNEQFF,TRBV5-1
CASKRGQSNQPQHF,TRBV6-5
CASSDRVTEAFF,TRBV19
CASTEGGGEPQHF,TRBV6-5
CASSASGHGYTF,TRBV5-6
CASKDEGSGTQYF,TRBV6-5
CAWSVPGRHGYTF,TRBV30
CASSLLTVTDTQYF,TRBV5-6
CASSLVAGGSMNTEAFF,TRBV11-2
CASWGTRQGNTIYF,TRBV6-5
CASKRRGGFEEQFF,TRBV2
CASSLGRVGEKLFF,TRBV7-9
CSVNKGTGGDTQYF,TRBV29-1
CASSIPGIGEQFF,TRBV19
CASRLAGGYSYEQYF,TRBV6-5
CASSELSGTNEKLFF,TRBV6-1
CASSEDRNQPQHF,TRBV18
CASSLARAGWEIQPQHF,TRBV5-5
CASSFHDWKQLIPNTEAFF,TRBV7-9
CASRQVPNTEELFF,TRBV4-1
CASSLQSSYEQYF,TRBV6-6
CASSFYGDEQYF,TRBV5-1
CASGFLAGELFF,TRBV12-5
CALAGGPSMGYTF,TRBV30
CASRGDQPYGYTF,TRBV2
CASSPLAGGYEQYF,TRBV4-1
CASRTEGTGSHEQFF,TRBV19